A single sample gave rise to the 7 T cell receptor beta chains below, sequenced in a study of beta chain features in type 1 diabetes. Isolated RNA was reverse transcribed in full, so expressed TCRB transcripts were sequenced. Clones were sequenced by immunoSEQ multiplex PCR, and TCRdb holds only the in-frame ones, with some missing. The table lists hundreds of thousands of clones, around 12% of them singletons. Material: naive CD4+ T cells from blood. The source of these receptors is a man aged 18 to 29 in good health.

This clone has only a few counts. This rearrangement joins TRBV29-1 to TRBJ1-5; 11 bases map to TRBD1. CDR3 length equals 15 residues. With 6 bases clipped from V and 0 bases from J, the junction kept 4 bases outside the gene matches. Germline V lookup: CDR1 SQVTM, CDR2 ANQGSEA. The DNA of the CDR3 is TGCAGCGTAGCCGGGACAGGGGGTAGCAATCAGCCCCAGCATTTT. It is translated as CSVAGTGGSNQPQHF.

This sequence joins TRBV30 and TRBJ2-1, with D perhaps matching TRBD2 (5 bases). The CDR3 totals 13 residues. The V end lost 8 bases, the J end lost 5 bases, and 16 bases lay between the germline ends. From germline, CDR1 is GTSNPN and CDR2 SVGIG (reference sequence). The DNA for the CDR3 is TGTGCCGGCGGACTCCGGGCCCACAATGAGCAGTTCTTC. It translates to CAGGLRAHNEQFF.

The chain employs TRBV29-1 and TRBJ2-7; TRBD2 agrees at 11 bases. This CDR3 spans 12 amino acids. Per germline, CDR1 SQVTM and CDR2 ANQGSEA. V was clipped by 4 bases and J by 6 bases; unmatched bases: 2. CDR3 nucleotide sequence: TGCAGCGTTGGACTAGCGGGACTCGAGCAGTACTTC. Amino acid sequence: CSVGLAGLEQYF.

J is TRBJ1-2 and V is TRBV30; D is unclear. The CDR3 has 11 amino acids. CDR1 GTSNPN and CDR2 SVGIG come from the germline V gene (reference sequence). V gave up 5 bases and J gave up 4 bases, with 8 bases separating them. CDR3 nucleotides: TGTGCCTGGGGTAGCCCCTATGGCTACACCTTC. Translation gives CAWGSPYGYTF.

J is TRBJ2-1 and V is TRBV19, with 9 bases that match TRBD1. The CDR3 runs 14 residues. V lost 6 bases, J lost 6 bases, and 6 bases stayed unmatched. Germline values: CDR1 LNHDA, CDR2 SQIVND (reference sequence). The CDR3 reads CASRSGQGSNEQFF. CDR3 bases: TGTGCCAGTAGATCAGGACAGGGGAGCAATGAGCAGTTCTTC.

This clone was detected a few times. This chain connects TRBV28 to TRBJ1-6; D uncertain. Trimming removed 7 bases from V and 9 bases from J, with 22 bases in between. Germline CDR1 and CDR2: MDHEN and SYDVKM. The CDR3 runs 16 residues. This CDR3 reads CASTPLPGVGSSPLHF. The CDR3 DNA reads TGTGCCAGCACCCCGTTGCCCGGGGTTGGGAGTTCACCCCTCCACTTT.

The chain links TRBV30 to TRBJ2-7; D uncertain. With 1 base removed from V and 3 bases from J, the gap between germline ends came to 7 bases. Germline CDR1 is GTSNPN and CDR2 is SVGIG (reference sequence). CDR3 length equals 12 residues. This CDR3 reads CAWSDLSYEQYF. The CDR3 DNA reads TGTGCCTGGAGTGACCTCAGCTACGAGCAGTACTTC.